Included here is one T cell receptor (beta chain) sequence, with context. Germline-derived CDR1 and CDR2 are MNHEY and SMNVEV (reference sequence). The ends were cut back, 8 bases at V and 0 bases at J, with 23 bases in the middle. CDR3 length: 17 residues. The data were taken from a study of cytomegalovirus exposure and HLA in healthy donors. The PCR ran on 60 Vbeta and 13 Jbeta primers. Using immunoSEQ multiplex PCR, the repertoire was profiled, and TCRdb retains in-frame clones only, with some absent. Counted here are 150,000 to 200,000 clones, about 80% occurring once; the ten biggest clones make up over 2%.

The V call is TRBV27, the J call TRBJ2-7; D might be TRBD2 (6 bases). Sequencing was performed on PBMCs. This clonotype was sampled from a woman between 25 and 40 years old in good health and CMV-seronegative. CDR3 DNA: TGTGCCAGCGGCGGGATCGCCGCGGGCAGGAGCTCCTACGAGCAGTACTTC. This sequence encodes CASGGIAAGRSSYEQYF.